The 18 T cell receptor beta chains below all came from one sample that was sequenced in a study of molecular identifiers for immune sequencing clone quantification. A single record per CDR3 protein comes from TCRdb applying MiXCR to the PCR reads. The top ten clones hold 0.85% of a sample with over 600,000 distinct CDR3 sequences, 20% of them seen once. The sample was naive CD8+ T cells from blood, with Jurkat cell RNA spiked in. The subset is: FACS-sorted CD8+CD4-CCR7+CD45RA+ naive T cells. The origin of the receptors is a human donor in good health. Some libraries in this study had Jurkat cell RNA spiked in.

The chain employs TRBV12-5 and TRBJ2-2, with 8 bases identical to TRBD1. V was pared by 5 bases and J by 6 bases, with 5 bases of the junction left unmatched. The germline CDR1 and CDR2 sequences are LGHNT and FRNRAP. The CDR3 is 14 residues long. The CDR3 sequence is CASGTGGFAGELFF. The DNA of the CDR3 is TGTGCTAGTGGTACAGGGGGTTTCGCCGGGGAGCTGTTTTTT.

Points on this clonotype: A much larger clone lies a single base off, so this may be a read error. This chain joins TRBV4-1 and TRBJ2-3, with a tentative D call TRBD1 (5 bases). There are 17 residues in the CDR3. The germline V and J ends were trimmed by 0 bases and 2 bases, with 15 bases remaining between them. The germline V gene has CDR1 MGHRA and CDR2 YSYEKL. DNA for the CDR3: TGCGCCAGCAGCCAAGAGGGGCGAGGCGGCTCCACAGATACGCAGTATTTT. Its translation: CASSQEGRGGSTDTQYF.

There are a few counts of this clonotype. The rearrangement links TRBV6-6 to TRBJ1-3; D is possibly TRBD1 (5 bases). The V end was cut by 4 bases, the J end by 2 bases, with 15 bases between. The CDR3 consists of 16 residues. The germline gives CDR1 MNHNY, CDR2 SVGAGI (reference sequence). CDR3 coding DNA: TGTGCCAGCAGTTCCACCGGGGGGGGAACTGGAAACACCATATATTTT. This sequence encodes CASSSTGGGTGNTIYF.

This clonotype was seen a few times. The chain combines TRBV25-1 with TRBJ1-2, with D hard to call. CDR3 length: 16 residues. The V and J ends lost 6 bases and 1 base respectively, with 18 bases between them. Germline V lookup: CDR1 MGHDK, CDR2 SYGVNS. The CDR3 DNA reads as TGTGCCAGCAGCCGGGGAGGAGGTTGGAGTAACTATGGCTACACCTTC. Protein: CASSRGGGWSNYGYTF.

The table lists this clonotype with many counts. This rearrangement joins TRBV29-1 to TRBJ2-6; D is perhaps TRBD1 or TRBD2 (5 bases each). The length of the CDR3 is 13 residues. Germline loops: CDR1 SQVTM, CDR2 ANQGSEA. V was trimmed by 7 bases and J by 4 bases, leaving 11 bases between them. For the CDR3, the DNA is TGCAGCGGAGGGGACCCCGGGGCCAACGTCCTGACTTTC. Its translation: CSGGDPGANVLTF.

The CDR3 DNA reads as TGCGCCAGCAGTCAGGACGCTGGGGCCAACGTCCTGACTTTC. Its translation: CASSQDAGANVLTF. The chain links TRBV10-2 to TRBJ2-6; D not resolved. Germline lookup yields CDR1 WSHSY and CDR2 SAAADI. The V end was cut by 5 bases, the J end by 2 bases, with 7 bases between. The CDR3 extends over 14 amino acids.

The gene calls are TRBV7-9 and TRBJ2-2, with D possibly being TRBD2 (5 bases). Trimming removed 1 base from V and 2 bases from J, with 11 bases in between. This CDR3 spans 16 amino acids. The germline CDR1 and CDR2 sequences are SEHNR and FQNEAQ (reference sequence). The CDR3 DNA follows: TGTGCCAGCAGCTTAGTGGGCGGGCCAAACACCGGGGAGCTGTTTTTT. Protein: CASSLVGGPNTGELFF.

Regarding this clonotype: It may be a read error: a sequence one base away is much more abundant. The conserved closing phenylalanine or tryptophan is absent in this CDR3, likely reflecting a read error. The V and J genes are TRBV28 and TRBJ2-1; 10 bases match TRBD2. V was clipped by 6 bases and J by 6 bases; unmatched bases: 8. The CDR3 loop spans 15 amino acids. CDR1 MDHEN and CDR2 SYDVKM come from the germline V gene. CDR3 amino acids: CASRVLAGVGNEQFL. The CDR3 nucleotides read TGTGCCAGCAGGGTTCTAGCGGGAGTGGGCAATGAGCAGTTCCTC.

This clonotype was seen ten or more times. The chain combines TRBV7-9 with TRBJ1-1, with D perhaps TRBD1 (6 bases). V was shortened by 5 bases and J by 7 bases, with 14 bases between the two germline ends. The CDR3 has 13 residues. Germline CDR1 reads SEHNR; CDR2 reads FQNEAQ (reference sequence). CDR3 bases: TGTGCCAGCAGCGCCGGACAGAATGTTGAAGCTTTCTTT. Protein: CASSAGQNVEAFF.

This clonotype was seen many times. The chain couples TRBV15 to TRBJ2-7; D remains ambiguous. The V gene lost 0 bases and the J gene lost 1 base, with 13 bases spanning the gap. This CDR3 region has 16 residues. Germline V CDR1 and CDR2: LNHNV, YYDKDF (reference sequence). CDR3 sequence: CATSRDWNRGSYEQYF. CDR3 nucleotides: TGTGCCACCAGCAGAGATTGGAATAGAGGATCCTACGAGCAGTACTTC.

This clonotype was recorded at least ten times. Here the CDR3 reads CARSKQGPRSGDTEAFF. The DNA for the CDR3 is TGCGCCAGGAGTAAGCAGGGGCCGCGGTCGGGGGACACTGAAGCTTTCTTT. The V call is TRBV23-1, the J call TRBJ1-1; perhaps TRBD1 as D (6 bases). TRBV23-1 is an open reading frame whose function is uncertain. Trimming removed 9 bases at V and 3 bases at J, with 26 bases between. The CDR3 totals 17 residues.

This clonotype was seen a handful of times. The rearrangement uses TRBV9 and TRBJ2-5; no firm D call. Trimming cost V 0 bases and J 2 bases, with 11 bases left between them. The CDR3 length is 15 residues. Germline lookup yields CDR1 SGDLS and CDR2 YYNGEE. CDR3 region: CASSVGVGAQETQYF. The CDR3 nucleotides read TGTGCCAGCAGCGTAGGGGTGGGCGCTCAAGAGACCCAGTACTTC.

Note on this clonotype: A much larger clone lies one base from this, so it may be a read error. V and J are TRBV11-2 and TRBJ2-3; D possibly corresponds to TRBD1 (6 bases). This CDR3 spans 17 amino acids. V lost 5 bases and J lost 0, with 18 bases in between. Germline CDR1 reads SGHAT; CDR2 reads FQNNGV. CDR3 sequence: CASSRGFRTDSTDTQYF. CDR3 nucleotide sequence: TGTGCCAGCAGCAGGGGGTTTAGGACAGATAGCACAGATACGCAGTATTTT. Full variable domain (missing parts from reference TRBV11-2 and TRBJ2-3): EAGVAQSPRYKIIEKRQSVAFWCNPISGHATLYWYQQILGQGPKLLIQFQNNGVVDDSQLPKDRFSAERLKGVDSTLKIQPAKLEDSAVYLCASSRGFRTDSTDTQYFGPGTRLTVL.

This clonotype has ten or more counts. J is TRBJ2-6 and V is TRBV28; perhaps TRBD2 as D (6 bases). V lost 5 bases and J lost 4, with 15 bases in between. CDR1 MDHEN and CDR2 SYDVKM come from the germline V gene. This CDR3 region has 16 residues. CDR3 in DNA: TGTGCCAGCAGTGAGCGGGCCCGGACAGGGGCCAACGTCCTGACTTTC. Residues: CASSERARTGANVLTF.

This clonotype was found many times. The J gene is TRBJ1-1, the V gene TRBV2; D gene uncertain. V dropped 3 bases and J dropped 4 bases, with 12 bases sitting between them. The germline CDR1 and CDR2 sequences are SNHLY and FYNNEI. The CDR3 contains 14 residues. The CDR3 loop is CASSDGLTATEAFF. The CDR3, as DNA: TGTGCCAGCAGTGATGGCCTCACCGCCACTGAAGCTTTCTTT.

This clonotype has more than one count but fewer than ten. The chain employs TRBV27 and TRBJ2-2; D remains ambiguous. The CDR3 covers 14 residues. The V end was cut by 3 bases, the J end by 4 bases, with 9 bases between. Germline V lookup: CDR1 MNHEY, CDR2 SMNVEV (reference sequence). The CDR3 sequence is CASSFRAGTGELFF. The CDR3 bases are TGTGCCAGCAGTTTTCGGGCCGGCACCGGGGAGCTGTTTTTT.

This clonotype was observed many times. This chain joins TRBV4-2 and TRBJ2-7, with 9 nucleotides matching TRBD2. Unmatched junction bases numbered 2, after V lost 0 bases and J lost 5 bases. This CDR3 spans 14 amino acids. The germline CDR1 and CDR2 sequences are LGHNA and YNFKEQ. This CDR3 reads CASSQEIAGDEQYF. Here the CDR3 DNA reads TGTGCCAGCAGCCAAGAAATAGCGGGGGACGAGCAGTACTTC.

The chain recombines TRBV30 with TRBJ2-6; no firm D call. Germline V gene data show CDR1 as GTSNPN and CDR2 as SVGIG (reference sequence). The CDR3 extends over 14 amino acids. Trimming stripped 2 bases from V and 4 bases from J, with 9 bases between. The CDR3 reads CAWSSTAGANVLTF. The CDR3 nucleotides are TGTGCCTGGAGTTCGACGGCGGGGGCCAACGTCCTGACTTTC.